The rows below give T cell receptor beta chains drawn from one sample of a study of tumor-infiltrating lymphocytes in primary liver carcinoma. One entry per CDR3 protein, called by TCRdb with MiXCR from the multiplex PCR reads. Here the sample spans about 59,000 distinct CDR3 sequences, about three quarters being singletons. The specimen sequenced was liver tumor tissue from sampling region 2. The receptors here all came from a man aged 35 to 55 with primary liver carcinoma and hepatitis B virus infection. The CDR3 runs from the conserved cysteine through the conserved F or W. A D gene is named only where the DNA matches it firmly. Rows give clone size only sometimes, using once, few, many, or a class for an expanded clone.

size,J,D,V,CDR3,DNA
.,TRBJ1-5,.,TRBV10-3,CAISYSMGGNQPQHF,TGTGCCATCAGTTATTCAATGGGGGGCAATCAGCCCCAGCATTTT
many,TRBJ1-3,.,TRBV29-1,CSVLAPDSGNTIYF,TGCAGCGTACTAGCCCCCGACTCTGGAAACACCATATATTTT
.,TRBJ2-1,.,TRBV5-1,CASSLGGTSSYNEHFF,TGCGCCAGCAGTTTAGGGGGTACGAGCTCCTACAATGAGCACTTCTTC
.,TRBJ2-5,TRBD2,TRBV11-2,CASSQTPDGGRETQYF,TGTGCTAGCAGTCAAACTCCTGACGGGGGGAGAGAGACCCAGTACTTC
.,TRBJ1-2,.,TRBV29-1,CSVVVTANYGYTF,TGCAGCGTTGTCGTAACAGCTAACTATGGCTACACCTTC
.,TRBJ2-2,.,TRBV11-2,CASSSALGGANTRELFF,TGTGCCAGCAGCTCAGCATTAGGAGGGGCGAACACTCGGGAGCTCTTTTTT
.,TRBJ1-2,.,TRBV6-5,CASKGGQGDRFGYGNTF,.
many,TRBJ2-5,.,TRBV7-9,CASSSTAWGETQYF,TGTGCCAGCAGCTCGACAGCCTGGGGGGAGACCCAGTACTTC
.,TRBJ1-5,.,TRBV20-1,CSATSGSYQPQHF,TGCAGTGCTACTTCGGGGTCTTATCAGCCCCAGCATTTT
.,TRBJ2-2,TRBD2,TRBV11-2,CVSSLYTPTSANTGELFF,TGTGTCAGCAGTCTTTATACTCCGACTAGCGCTAACACCGGGGAGCTGTTTTTT
.,TRBJ1-5,.,TRBV11-2,CASSLVGGLGQPQRF,TGTGCCAGCAGCTTAGTCGGAGGGCTGGGCCAGCCCCAGCGTTTT
many,TRBJ1-2,.,TRBV29-1,CSVVRQAGGYTF,TGCAGCGTTGTGAGACAGGCGGGAGGCTACACCTTC
.,TRBJ1-1,.,TRBV28,CANSFGGEAFF,TGTGCCAACAGTTTTGGGGGTGAAGCCTTCTTT
.,TRBJ2-7,.,TRBV29-1,CSVRARGSEQYF,TGCAGTGTTAGGGCGAGAGGTTCAGAGCAGTACTTC
.,TRBJ1-2,.,TRBV4-3,CASSQEIQGNYGYTF,TGCGCCAGCAGCCAAGAGATTCAGGGTAACTATGGCTACACCTTC
.,TRBJ1-5,.,TRBV12-3/TRBV12-4,CASRLGEGNQPQHF,TGTGCCAGCAGATTAGGTGAAGGCAATCAGCCCCAGCATTTT
.,TRBJ2-1,.,TRBV29-1,CSVGTQSSYNEQFF,TGCAGCGTCGGGACTCAGAGCTCCTACAATGAGCAGTTCTTC
.,TRBJ2-1,.,TRBV12-3/TRBV12-4,CVSSSARDIYSEQFF,TGTGTCAGCAGTTCAGCCAGGGATATCTATTCTGAGCAGTTCTTC
.,TRBJ2-2,.,TRBV6-5,CASSYRTIGELFF,TGTGCCAGCAGTTACCGTACAATCGGGGAGCTGTTTTTT